What follows are 31 T cell receptor beta chains derived from one specimen sequenced in a study of cytomegalovirus exposure and HLA in healthy donors. With 60 Vbeta and 13 Jbeta primers, the PCR was carried out. The method was immunoSEQ multiplex PCR; TCRdb's version includes in-frame clones alone and lacks a portion of them. The sample contains about 160,000 clones, around three quarters of which appear only once. Sequences were obtained from PBMCs. These receptors all come from a man between 50 and 59 years old in good health and CMV-seropositive.

For the CDR3, the DNA is TGTGCCAGCAGCTTGACAGGGGGTGAAAAACTGTTTTTT. It is translated as CASSLTGGEKLFF. The rearrangement uses TRBV11-3 and TRBJ1-4; 9 nucleotides match TRBD1. Looked up from germline, CDR1 is SGHNT and CDR2 is YENEEA. The CDR3 is made up of 13 amino acids. Trimming removed 3 bases from V and 7 bases from J; junction bases left unmatched: 0.

V and J are TRBV5-1 and TRBJ2-1; D possibly corresponds to TRBD2 (6 bases). The CDR3 runs 15 residues. Germline values: CDR1 SGHRS, CDR2 YFSETQ. V lost 4 bases to trimming and J lost 1 base, with 12 bases between them. CDR3 in DNA: TGCGCCAGCAGCCAACTAGCAGGTTCCTACAATGAGCAGTTCTTC. Encoded protein: CASSQLAGSYNEQFF.

The V gene is TRBV11-3, the J gene TRBJ2-3, with D unclear. This CDR3 is built from 15 residues. V lost 4 bases, J lost 0 bases, and 11 bases lay in between. Germline loops: CDR1 SGHNT, CDR2 YENEEA. CDR3 bases: TGTGCCAGCAGCTCTGGCATACATAGCACAGATACGCAGTATTTT. Amino acid sequence: CASSSGIHSTDTQYF.

This chain uses TRBV28 with TRBJ1-2; D unclear. Germline values: CDR1 MDHEN, CDR2 SYDVKM. Trimming shortened V by 4 bases and J by 4 bases, and 7 bases separated the two germline ends. This CDR3 is 12 amino acids long. DNA of the CDR3: TGTGCCAGCAGTTCCGGACTCTATGGCTACACCTTC. It is translated as CASSSGLYGYTF.

This chain uses TRBV4-1 with TRBJ2-3, with D possibly TRBD2 on 5 matching bases. Germline V CDR1 and CDR2: MGHRA, YSYEKL. CDR3 size: 15 residues. Trimming took off 1 base at V and 1 base at J, with 9 bases between the two ends. In DNA, the CDR3 is TGCGCCAGCAGCCAAGTCCCCGGGGGCACAGATACGCAGTATTTT. Protein: CASSQVPGGTDTQYF.

This clone was counted a few times. J is TRBJ2-7 and V is TRBV5-1; TRBD1 agrees at 9 bases. Germline V gives CDR1 SGHRS, CDR2 YFSETQ. J lost 4 bases, V lost 4 bases, and 6 bases had no gene match. The CDR3 runs 14 residues. The CDR3 sequence: CASSGGQGVYEQYF. As DNA, the CDR3 is TGCGCCAGCAGCGGGGGACAGGGCGTTTACGAGCAGTACTTC.

The J gene is TRBJ1-6, the V gene TRBV7-9; D call uncertain. The germline V gene encodes CDR1 SEHNR and CDR2 FQNEAQ (reference sequence). The V and J ends lost 7 bases and 9 bases respectively, with 19 bases between them. This CDR3 contains 15 residues. The CDR3 protein is CASILWEGHGSPLHF. CDR3 nucleotide sequence: TGTGCCAGCATCTTGTGGGAGGGCCATGGTTCACCCCTCCACTTT.

This sequence joins TRBV28 and TRBJ1-5; a weak D match, TRBD1 (5 bases). Germline V gene sequence: CDR1 MDHEN, CDR2 SYDVKM. CDR3 length: 13 amino acids. The V end was cut by 2 bases, the J end by 9 bases, with 11 bases between. The CDR3 DNA reads as TGTGCCAGCAGTTTAAGGGGCCTAGGGCCCCAGCATTTT. It encodes CASSLRGLGPQHF. Using reference TRBV28 and TRBJ1-5 for the parts outside the CDR3, the full variable domain is DVKVTQSSRYLVKRTGEKVFLECVQDMDHENMFWYRQDPGLGLRLIYFSYDVKMKEKGDIPEGYSVSREKKERFSLILESASTNQTSMYLCASSLRGLGPQHFGDGTRLSIL.

This chain joins TRBV10-3 and TRBJ1-6, with 7 bases matching TRBD1. The J segment lost 8 bases and the V segment lost 5 bases, leaving 9 bases of the junction unmatched. This CDR3 is built from 15 residues. Germline loops: CDR1 ENHRY, CDR2 SYGVKD. CDR3 nucleotide sequence: TGTGCCATCAGTAAATCCGGGACAGATTATTCACCCCTCCACTTT. Residues: CAISKSGTDYSPLHF.

The V gene is TRBV5-1, the J gene TRBJ2-3; 8 bases align to TRBD2. The germline CDR1 and CDR2 sequences are SGHRS and YFSETQ. After removal of 4 bases from V and 2 bases from J, the junction contained 3 bases not matched to a gene. The CDR3 consists of 14 residues. For the CDR3, the DNA is TGCGCCAGCAGCCTCGGGGGGGCCACAGATACGCAGTATTTT. Encoded protein: CASSLGGATDTQYF.

V is TRBV5-4 and J is TRBJ2-3, with TRBD2 matching 9 bases. Per the germline V gene, CDR1 is SGHNT and CDR2 is YYREEE (reference sequence). V lost 4 bases, J lost 1 base, and 7 bases stayed unmatched. This CDR3 is built from 16 residues. CDR3 loop: CASSPGTSSGTDTQYF. The CDR3 DNA reads TGTGCCAGCAGCCCGGGGACTAGCTCGGGCACAGATACGCAGTATTTT.

The chain links TRBV25-1 to TRBJ2-5; 11 positions agree with TRBD2. This CDR3 has 17 residues. Germline CDR1 reads MGHDK; CDR2 reads SYGVNS. Trimming removed 2 bases from V and 5 bases from J; junction bases left unmatched: 10. The CDR3 coding sequence is TGTGCCAGCAGTGAAATGGGCCTAGCGGGGGGATTGGAGACCCAGTACTTC. This sequence encodes CASSEMGLAGGLETQYF.

The chain has TRBV4-3 and TRBJ2-3, with D possibly being TRBD2 (6 bases). Germline loops: CDR1 LGHNA, CDR2 YSLEER. The V end lost 1 base, the J end lost 0 bases, and 14 bases lay between the germline ends. The CDR3 is 17 amino acids. The CDR3 nucleotides read TGCGCCAGCAGCCAAGGGACCCGGGACTTAAGCACAGATACGCAGTATTTT. Translating it yields CASSQGTRDLSTDTQYF.

The V call is TRBV11-3, the J call TRBJ2-1, with 11 positions matching TRBD1. This CDR3 has 16 amino acids. The ends lost 5 bases at V and 7 bases at J; junction bases unmatched: 10. The germline CDR1 and CDR2 sequences are SGHNT and YENEEA. The CDR3 DNA reads TGTGCCAGCAGCCCTCCGGACAGGGGGCTCGGTAATGAGCAGTTCTTC. It encodes CASSPPDRGLGNEQFF.

This chain joins TRBV25-1 and TRBJ2-1, with D unresolved. CDR3 length: 12 residues. In germline, CDR1 is MGHDK, CDR2 SYGVNS. V was trimmed by 4 bases and J by 6 bases, leaving 7 bases between them. The CDR3 DNA is TGTGCCAGCAGTGCGGTTGTCAATGAGCAGTTCTTC. Translation gives CASSAVVNEQFF.

This chain uses TRBV5-1 with TRBJ2-3, with TRBD1 matching over 9 bases. Trimming took 4 bases from V and 4 from J; bases not matched to a gene: 4. Germline V gene data show CDR1 as SGHRS and CDR2 as YFSETQ. This CDR3 comprises 14 residues. The CDR3 is CASSDRQGADTQYF. In nucleotides, the CDR3 is TGCGCCAGCAGCGACCGACAGGGGGCAGATACGCAGTATTTT.

This chain joins TRBV18 and TRBJ1-6; 9 bases line up with TRBD1. J lost 8 bases, V lost 3 bases, and 5 bases had no gene match. Germline loops: CDR1 KGHSH, CDR2 LQKENI. The CDR3 consists of 15 residues. The CDR3 spells CASSPTGGADSPLHF. CDR3 DNA: TGTGCCAGCTCACCTACAGGGGGCGCGGATTCACCCCTCCACTTT.

V is TRBV6-1 and J is TRBJ2-7, with D maybe TRBD1 (6 bases). The ends were cut back, 5 bases at V and 1 base at J, with 12 bases in the middle. CDR3 length: 14 amino acids. Germline V gives CDR1 MNHNS, CDR2 SASEGT. The CDR3 DNA reads TGTGCCAGCAGTCACCGGGACATATCCTACGAGCAGTACTTC. It yields the protein CASSHRDISYEQYF.

This chain connects TRBV4-1 to TRBJ1-1; 9 positions agree with TRBD1. Germline-derived CDR1 and CDR2 are MGHRA and YSYEKL. V lost 0 bases, J lost 6 bases, and 5 bases stayed unmatched. The CDR3 length is 15 residues. CDR3 bases: TGCGCCAGCAGCCAAGATGGACAGGGGTGGGCTGAAGCTTTCTTT. Amino acids: CASSQDGQGWAEAFF.

This chain connects TRBV4-2 to TRBJ2-1, with 10 bases fitting TRBD2. CDR1 and CDR2 (germline): LGHNA, YNFKEQ. V was clipped by 0 bases and J by 9 bases; unmatched bases: 8. There are 16 residues in the CDR3. The CDR3 sequence: CASSQDPAGGQVEQFF. The CDR3 bases are TGTGCCAGCAGCCAAGATCCAGCGGGGGGGCAGGTTGAGCAGTTCTTC.

A few counts support this clone. V is TRBV4-1 and J is TRBJ1-1; TRBD1 matches at 10 bases. With 1 base clipped from V and 0 bases from J, the junction kept 5 bases outside the gene matches. This CDR3 is built from 17 residues. Germline assignment: CDR1 MGHRA and CDR2 YSYEKL. The CDR3 nucleotides read TGCGCCAGCAGCCAAGGACAGGGGGCAGGTCTGAACACTGAAGCTTTCTTT. It yields the protein CASSQGQGAGLNTEAFF.

V is TRBV5-4 and J is TRBJ2-2; no clear D. Germline lookup yields CDR1 SGHNT and CDR2 YYREEE (reference sequence). V was shortened by 4 bases and J by 1 base, with 8 bases between the two germline ends. The CDR3 consists of 14 residues. Here the CDR3 DNA reads TGTGCCAGCAGCCGAGCTGGGAACACCGGGGAGCTGTTTTTT. This sequence encodes CASSRAGNTGELFF.

Of note for this clone: This sample includes further DNA sequences coding for the same CDR3. The chain employs TRBV27 and TRBJ2-3; 9 bases line up with TRBD2. The CDR3 length is 15 residues. Trimming cost V 2 bases and J 1 base; bases outside gene matches: 1. From germline, CDR1 is MNHEY and CDR2 SMNVEV (reference sequence). CDR3 loop: CASSLPSGGTDTQYF. Written as DNA, the CDR3 is TGTGCCAGCAGTTTACCTAGCGGGGGCACAGATACGCAGTATTTT.

The chain couples TRBV7-9 to TRBJ2-5; 9 bases line up with TRBD1. With 1 base clipped from V and 5 bases from J, the junction kept 8 bases outside the gene matches. This CDR3 is 16 amino acids long. Per germline, CDR1 SEHNR and CDR2 FQNEAQ (reference sequence). Here the CDR3 reads CASSLGQGVTWETQYF. CDR3 DNA sequence: TGTGCCAGCAGCTTAGGACAGGGGGTCACTTGGGAGACCCAGTACTTC.

This chain connects TRBV5-1 to TRBJ2-6; D is ambiguous. V gave up 4 bases and J gave up 0 bases, with 8 bases separating them. The CDR3 loop spans 15 amino acids. The germline CDR1 and CDR2 sequences are SGHRS and YFSETQ. The CDR3: CASSRGVSGANVLTF. In DNA, the CDR3 is TGCGCCAGCAGCCGAGGAGTCTCTGGGGCCAACGTCCTGACTTTC.

V is TRBV7-9 and J is TRBJ1-1; D is unclear. Germline values: CDR1 SEHNR, CDR2 FQNEAQ (reference sequence). This CDR3 has 15 residues. V lost 5 bases to trimming and J lost 3 bases, with 16 bases between them. The CDR3 spells CASSPNRGSYTEAFF. The CDR3 nucleotides read TGTGCCAGCAGCCCCAACCGAGGGAGCTACACTGAAGCTTTCTTT.

The J gene is TRBJ2-7, the V gene TRBV7-2; TRBD1 agrees at 10 bases. The V gene end was trimmed by 5 bases and the J gene end by 6 bases; junction bases not matched to a gene: 7. This CDR3 comprises 14 residues. Germline lookup yields CDR1 SGHTA and CDR2 FQGNSA. The CDR3 nucleotides are TGTGCCAGCAGCCGACAGGGGGCGTTAGGCGAGCAGTACTTC. This codes for CASSRQGALGEQYF.

The chain links TRBV7-2 to TRBJ2-3; D not certain. This CDR3 comprises 14 residues. With 2 bases removed from V and 1 base from J, the gap between germline ends came to 7 bases. From germline, CDR1 is SGHTA and CDR2 FQGNSA. CDR3 nucleotide sequence: TGTGCCAGCAGCTTAATCTCTCGCACAGATACGCAGTATTTT. Translated, it gives CASSLISRTDTQYF.

The chain uses TRBV6-4 and TRBJ1-2, with 8 bases matching TRBD1. In germline, CDR1 is MRHNA, CDR2 SNTAGT. Trimming removed 1 base from V and 6 bases from J; junction bases left unmatched: 4. The CDR3 covers 14 residues. DNA for the CDR3: TGTGCCAGCAGTGACTTCCAGGGGGCCCATGGCTACACCTTC. The encoded protein is CASSDFQGAHGYTF.

This clone was observed a few times. The chain links TRBV19 to TRBJ1-2; 7 positions match TRBD1. V trimming: 7 bases; J trimming: 4 bases; junction bases outside the gene matches: 9. The germline V gene has CDR1 LNHDA and CDR2 SQIVND (reference sequence). The CDR3 extends over 14 amino acids. The chain's CDR3 is CASTREQGVYGYTF. DNA for the CDR3: TGTGCCAGTACCCGGGAGCAGGGGGTCTATGGCTACACCTTC.

The chain is built from TRBV5-1 and TRBJ1-4, with 8 bases fitting TRBD1. This CDR3 has 15 residues. Germline V lookup: CDR1 SGHRS, CDR2 YFSETQ. The junction had 10 bases not matched to a gene; V was cut back by 4 bases and J by 8 bases. The CDR3 sequence is CASSARTGRREKLFF. As DNA, the CDR3 is TGCGCCAGCAGCGCGAGGACAGGGCGGCGGGAAAAACTGTTTTTT.